These 14 T cell receptor beta chains were sequenced from one sample in a study of shared clonotypes between healthy human individuals. The method was immunoSEQ multiplex PCR; TCRdb's version includes in-frame clones alone and lacks a portion of them. The sample includes some 1,600,000 clones, about 98% seen only once; the top ten take 0.4% to 0.45%. The specimen sequenced was naive CD4+ T cells sorted from blood. Regarding subset: CD45RA+ positively selected. The receptors were sampled from a man aged 25 to 45 in good health.

This clone was seen just once. The chain is built from TRBV11-2 and TRBJ2-7, with a weak D call TRBD2 (5 bases). V was trimmed by 5 bases and J by 7 bases, leaving 18 bases between them. The CDR3 runs to 14 residues. From germline, CDR1 is SGHAT and CDR2 FQNNGV. The CDR3 reads CASSTAVYLLEQYF. In DNA, the CDR3 is TGTGCCAGCAGCACAGCGGTTTACCTGTTAGAGCAGTACTTC.

The V gene is TRBV15, the J gene TRBJ1-1, with D maybe TRBD1 (5 bases). Germline assignment: CDR1 LNHNV and CDR2 YYDKDF (reference sequence). CDR3 length: 15 residues. V dropped 0 bases and J dropped 11 bases, with 19 bases sitting between them. As DNA, the CDR3 is TGTGCCACCAGCAGAGATGGGTTAATCGGCAGGGTGGCTTTCTTT. Translating it yields CATSRDGLIGRVAFF.

This chain's CDR3 is CASSLNRRGLGLGSEAFF. The CDR3 DNA follows: TGCGCCAGCAGCTTGAATCGCAGGGGGCTTGGTCTAGGCAGTGAAGCTTTCTTT. The genes are TRBV5-1 and TRBJ1-1; 8 positions match TRBD1. CDR1 is SGHRS and CDR2 is YFSETQ in the germline V gene. J gave up 7 bases and V 1 base, and 18 bases lay outside the gene matches. This CDR3 spans 18 amino acids.

V is TRBV6-1 and J is TRBJ1-4; D gene uncertain. V gave up 3 bases and J gave up 4 bases, with 9 bases separating them. The germline V gene encodes CDR1 MNHNS and CDR2 SASEGT. The CDR3 runs 14 residues. CDR3 sequence reads: CASSEPHRNEKLFF. The CDR3 coding sequence is TGTGCCAGCAGTGAGCCGCATCGTAATGAAAAACTGTTTTTT.

The V gene is TRBV7-2, the J gene TRBJ2-7; D gene uncertain. The CDR3 sequence is 15 residues long. Trimming removed 0 bases at V and 2 bases at J, with 11 bases between. Per germline, CDR1 SGHTA and CDR2 FQGNSA. CDR3 bases: TGTGCCAGCAGCTTAGCGTTGGCAGCGACCTACGAGCAGTACTTC. Translated, it gives CASSLALAATYEQYF.

J is TRBJ2-1 and V is TRBV5-6; no reliable D call. Germline values: CDR1 SGHDT, CDR2 YYEEEE. Trimming left V 1 base short and J 0 bases short, with 5 bases between. The CDR3 loop spans 14 amino acids. CDR3 DNA: TGTGCCAGCAGCTTGCTGGACTCCTACAATGAGCAGTTCTTC. Residues: CASSLLDSYNEQFF.

The sample holds one count of this clone. The rearrangement uses TRBV6-1 and TRBJ2-1; 7 bases align to TRBD2. Germline lookup yields CDR1 MNHNS and CDR2 SASEGT. The CDR3 consists of 15 residues. Trimming at V came to 10 bases and at J to 3 bases, leaving 12 bases not matched to a gene. The CDR3 DNA sequence: TGTGCCATCACAGGCGGCGGGAGTTTCTACAATGAGCAGTTCTTC. It encodes CAITGGGSFYNEQFF.

The sample holds one count of this clone. The chain joins TRBV5-1 to TRBJ1-1; 8 nucleotides match TRBD1. The germline CDR1 and CDR2 sequences are SGHRS and YFSETQ. The CDR3 sequence is 14 residues long. V lost 3 bases and J lost 8; bases outside the gene matches: 9. This CDR3 reads CASSWGQAEGEAFF. The CDR3 nucleotides read TGCGCCAGCAGCTGGGGACAGGCAGAGGGGGAAGCTTTCTTT.

The chain links TRBV6-6 to TRBJ2-6; no clear D gene. The germline V gene has CDR1 MNHNY and CDR2 SVGAGI (reference sequence). This CDR3 is 15 amino acids long. V was shortened by 6 bases and J by 0 bases, with 9 bases between the two germline ends. The CDR3 DNA is TGTGCCAGCAGCCGGTTTAGCTCTGGGGCCAACGTCCTGACTTTC. Translated: CASSRFSSGANVLTF.

This clone came up once. The rearrangement joins TRBV25-1 to TRBJ2-7; D is possibly TRBD1 (6 bases). From germline, CDR1 is MGHDK and CDR2 SYGVNS. V shed 1 base and J shed 3 bases, with 10 bases lying between them. This CDR3 is 14 amino acids long. The CDR3 DNA reads as TGTGCCAGCAGTGAATCGTACAGGGTCTACGAGCAGTACTTC. Translation gives CASSESYRVYEQYF.

The chain joins TRBV9 to TRBJ2-2; D gene ambiguous. Germline values: CDR1 SGDLS, CDR2 YYNGEE. The CDR3 contains 16 residues. Trimming left V 3 bases short and J 2 bases short, with 14 bases between. The CDR3 region has the DNA TGTGCCAGCAGCGCTAGACACGGAATTAACACCGGGGAGCTGTTTTTT. Its translation is CASSARHGINTGELFF.

V is TRBV18 and J is TRBJ2-5; D may be TRBD1 (6 bases). Germline V lookup: CDR1 KGHSH, CDR2 LQKENI. V lost 3 bases, J lost 5 bases, and 13 bases lay in between. The CDR3 consists of 14 residues. The DNA for the CDR3 is TGTGCCAGCTCACCTAATACAGGGATGGAGACCCAGTACTTC. It specifies CASSPNTGMETQYF.

Regarding this clone: A read error may produce the germline difference seen at one junction end. V is TRBV7-7 and J is TRBJ2-7; D gene uncertain. This CDR3 has 13 residues. Germline CDR1 and CDR2: SSHAT and FNYEAQ (reference sequence). The CDR3 loop is CASSLEPSGEQYF. The CDR3 DNA reads as TGTGCTAGCAGCTTAGAGCCTTCCGGGGAGCAGTACTTC.

For this clone: The junction differs from germline at one of its ends, possibly a read error. The V gene is TRBV9, the J gene TRBJ1-1; 7 nucleotides agree with TRBD1. Germline V gene lookup returns CDR1 SGDLS and CDR2 YYNGEE. The CDR3 is 16 amino acids. In DNA form, the CDR3 reads TGTGCCAGCAGCTCCCGGACAGGAGAATATAACACTGAGGCTTTCTTT. Translation gives CASSSRTGEYNTEAFF.